The count of the clone carrying this T cell receptor (beta chain) is one. This sample was taken from a study of blood T cell repertoires in COVID-19. Study overall: Researchers got acute and convalescent COVID-19 samples from the United States, Italy and Spain. The cDNA or gDNA used as material had been derived from T cells, B-cell-depleted T cells, or PBMCs.

In the original analysis: Nucleated cell number was recorded as an estimate derived from reference gene primer amplification. Produced via immunoSEQ multiplex PCR; TCRdb's table is partial and in-frame only. The DNA was the basis for D and trimming; V, J and clone size are from that table. This table holds roughly 200,000 clones, more than 70% found once. The CDR3 has 17 amino acids. CDR1 is SGHRS and CDR2 is YFSETQ in the germline V gene. Trimming removed 2 bases at V and 6 bases at J, with 24 bases between. This chain uses TRBV5-1 with TRBJ2-7; TRBD2 might be the D (6 bases). The TCR comes from a man aged 35-49 years with active or convalescent COVID-19. What was sequenced was peripheral blood. The CDR3 loop is CASSLESAGRVRVEQYF. For the CDR3, the DNA is TGCGCCAGCAGCTTAGAATCCGCCGGGAGAGTCCGGGTCGAGCAGTACTTC.